The T cell receptor beta chain under discussion was sequenced for a study of shared clonotypes between healthy human individuals (dated by TCRdb to the early 2020s). About the investigation overall: The cohort included three men and a couple of women between 18 and 49 years of age. For each donor, three plates each were used for CD4 naive and CD4 memory, two plates were used for CD8 naive, and one plate was used for CD8 memory. To estimate repertoire size and how much clonotypes are shared between individuals, the study performed deep sequencing of blood TCR repertoires from five healthy adults. Libraries were prepared and TCR repertoires were sequenced by different laboratories using diverse techniques, in order to increase sequencing depth and limit assay-specific biases. Each donor's leukapheresis produced roughly between roughly 0.94 and 9.5 billion PBMCs.

From V the trimming removes 5 bases and from J it removes 1 base, while the gene matches leave 4 bases of the junction unaccounted for. The CDR3 measures 14 amino acids from cysteine to phenylalanine. Only the CDR3 part of the read is kept: 42 bases, read in frame from the first base. The germline V gene (reference sequence) gives CDR1 as SEHNR and CDR2 as FQNEAQ. Results the study describes overall, beyond this receptor: Only blood was sampled, and tissue TCR repertoires likely differ from those in blood. Sharing across several donors was observed for about 5% of naive CD4, 3% to 4% of naive CD8, roughly 2.3% of memory CD4, and about 0.4% of memory CD8 clonotypes. Rarefaction of sorted-subset datasets indicated incomplete sequencing despite the large sequencing depth. Estimated clonotype richness was generally larger for naive than for memory subsets. Pairwise subsampling led to the expectation that sequencing depth would affect the degree of clonotype sharing among donors. Because the study included a small number of donors, the genetic and exposure-history diversity represented was limited. Clonotypes shared by all four sorted-subset donors showed higher generation probabilities than non-shared clonotypes.

Healthy HIV-negative adults with no recently reported acute infections or vaccinations were included as donors. Every donor was a Caucasian adult living in Nashville, Tennessee, USA. CD4+ T cells were enriched by magnetic negative selection, after which naive cells were positively selected on CD45RA and the negative fraction was taken as the memory subset. After blood collection by leukapheresis, PBMCs were isolated using Ficoll-Histopaque density gradient centrifugation and then cryopreserved in the vapor phase of liquid nitrogen. Purity and quantity of every magnetically sorted T cell population were checked by analytical flow cytometry. Genomic DNA was isolated from every sorted fraction and measured by UV absorbance on a Nanodrop 2000c. Using the deep immunoSEQ assay, TCR CDR3 regions were amplified from genomic DNA by multiplex PCR. Extracted genomic DNA from each cell subset was distributed evenly across all wells of several immunoSEQ 96-well plates, and each plate was treated as a replicate. Each replicate PCR for sorted subsets received 200 ng genomic DNA, equal to roughly 29,000 T cell genomes. Purified libraries were measured with a Qubit 3.0 fluorometer, size-checked on a Bioanalyzer 2100, and measured again with the KAPA Library Quantification kit. Every immunoSEQ 96-well plate was sequenced on a dedicated single-read 150-cycle Illumina NextSeq 550 flow cell. In the source study's methods: Because the immunoSEQ output held only junctional sequences and lacked quality scores, the filtering could not match the filtering applied to full-length reads. To assign V/J genes and CDR3, sequences were annotated against IMGT germline references using PyIR, a Python wrapper for IgBLAST v1.9. Reads with weak V/J assignments (E-value above 1e-6), missing CDR3, stop codons, out-of-frame junctions, or ambiguous translated residues were removed. V3J clonotypes were defined as sequences sharing an identical inferred V gene, J gene, and CDR3 amino acid sequence. The percentage overlap between two repertoires was calculated by dividing the number of shared unique clonotypes by the size of the smaller repertoire. Richness of each repertoire was evaluated using RTK rarefaction, the Chao1 estimator, and Recon v2.1 estimates of unobserved clonotypes. For all TCRbeta clonotypes obtained by the gDNA method from a handful of donors, generation probabilities were computed with OLGA. The source is immuneACCESS, and TCRdb retained only in-frame sequences with V and J called. Part of the clones is not carried over; for the studies checked, unresolved V genes explain less than half of this, and the remainder is unexplained. From that table come the V and J calls and clone size; the DNA was used to work out D and trimming. This sample has roughly 2,500,000 clones in its table, and 93% of those were observed once. Of the sample, 0.36% is held by the ten largest clones.

In the case of this clone: Its specific antigen is unknown. Base-call qualities are not available, and no considerably larger clone is one nucleotide away. Other nucleotide sequences from this sample produce the same CDR3.

The V and J segments used are TRBV7-9 and TRBJ1-1; TRBD1 lines up with 7 middle nucleotides. Sequencing input: naive CD4+ T cells from PBMCs. What this sample's cell subset or site label stands for: CD45RA+ positively selected. This TCR was sampled from a young man in good health. Some clones in this sample may be carry-over from other donors' samples. The CDR3 protein sequence reads: CASSPDRANTEAFF. The bases are TGTGCCAGCAGCCCCGACAGGGCGAACACTGAAGCTTTCTTT.